A single sample is the source of the 32 T cell receptor beta chains below, sequenced in a study of blood T cells in healthy people across ages. The authors ran a second PCR of roughly 6 to 12 cycles using a sample-barcoded 5' primer and a J-beta primer mix. MiXCR was run by TCRdb on the 5' RACE reads, yielding one entry per CDR3 protein. This repertoire shows about 730,000 distinct CDR3 sequences, 43% found once; its top ten account for 20% to 25%. The sequenced material came from blood. The receptors here all came from a woman aged 55-75 years in good health.

In its sample, this clonotype was seen a few times. This chain joins TRBV11-1 and TRBJ2-3; D might be TRBD2 (5 bases). This CDR3 spans 14 amino acids. Trimming removed 3 bases at V and 2 bases at J, with 9 bases between. Germline CDR1 SGHAT, CDR2 FQDESV (reference sequence). The CDR3 reads CASSLGDNTDTQYF. CDR3 sequence (DNA): TGTGCCAGCAGCTTGGGAGACAACACAGATACGCAGTATTTT.

The V call is TRBV10-2, the J call TRBJ2-7; 7 bases agree with TRBD1. In germline, CDR1 is WSHSY, CDR2 SAAADI. V trimming: 8 bases; J trimming: 4 bases; junction bases outside the gene matches: 8. The CDR3 totals 13 residues. The CDR3 DNA reads as TGCGCCAGCGGCGACAGGGTTTTTTACGAGCAGTACTTC. This codes for CASGDRVFYEQYF.

This clonotype turned up a few times. This chain links TRBV9 with TRBJ1-6; 8 bases are a match to TRBD1. Trimming cost V 2 bases and J 12 bases; bases outside gene matches: 7. Germline V gives CDR1 SGDLS, CDR2 YYNGEE. The CDR3 totals 14 residues. CDR3: CASSVGQGERPLHF. CDR3 DNA sequence: TGTGCCAGCAGCGTCGGACAGGGAGAGAGACCCCTCCACTTT.

In this sample, this clonotype turned up a few times. This chain joins TRBV4-2 and TRBJ2-5, with 12 bases matching TRBD2. The germline gives CDR1 LGHNA, CDR2 YNFKEQ. V was pared by 1 base and J by 1 base, with 7 bases of the junction left unmatched. The CDR3 sequence is 18 residues long. The CDR3 bases are TGTGCCAGCAGCCAAGGGTCGGCTAGCGGGGGGGCCCAAGAGACCCAGTACTTC. Its translation is CASSQGSASGGAQETQYF.

This clonotype was counted only a few times. The chain joins TRBV27 to TRBJ1-5; 9 nucleotides align to TRBD1. The V gene's germline CDR1 is MNHEY and CDR2 SMNVEV (reference sequence). Germline trimming cut 3 bases from V and 0 bases from J; bases unmatched to any gene: 6. The CDR3 is 17 amino acids. CDR3 sequence reads: CASSFTGGPYSNQPQHF. The CDR3 DNA reads TGTGCCAGCAGTTTCACAGGGGGCCCTTATAGCAATCAGCCCCAGCATTTT.

The V call is TRBV20-1, the J call TRBJ2-1, with 10 bases lining up with TRBD2. This CDR3 is built from 14 residues. V shed 4 bases, J shed 7 bases, and the junction held 7 bases outside the gene matches. The V gene's germline CDR1 is DFQATT and CDR2 SNEGSKA (reference sequence). The CDR3, as DNA: TGCAGTGCTACGAGCGGGGGGGCAGAAAATGAGCAGTTCTTC. This sequence encodes CSATSGGAENEQFF.

This clonotype was counted only a few times. The gene calls are TRBV5-1 and TRBJ2-3; 7 nucleotides line up with TRBD1. CDR3 length equals 20 residues. Losses at the gene ends were 2 bases for V and 0 bases for J; bases not matched to a gene: 18. Per germline, CDR1 SGHRS and CDR2 YFSETQ. The CDR3 DNA follows: TGCGCCAGCAGCTTCCGAACCACCCCCGACAGGGCGGAAAGCACAGATACGCAGTATTTT. Its protein product is CASSFRTTPDRAESTDTQYF.

This chain joins TRBV5-1 and TRBJ2-3; D possibly corresponds to TRBD2 (6 bases). In germline, CDR1 is SGHRS, CDR2 YFSETQ. The V and J ends lost 0 bases and 5 bases respectively, with 10 bases between them. The CDR3 extends over 14 amino acids. CDR3 coding DNA: TGCGCCAGCAGCTTGGACCGGGAGAAAGATACGCAGTATTTT. Translating it yields CASSLDREKDTQYF.

The chain couples TRBV6-2 or TRBV6-3 to TRBJ2-7, with D tentatively TRBD1 or TRBD2 (6 bases each). Per the germline V gene, CDR1 is MNHEY and CDR2 is SVGEGT. V lost 4 bases and J 4 bases, leaving 20 bases between the germline ends. The CDR3 loop spans 16 amino acids. The CDR3 nucleotides read TGTGCCAGCAGTTCCCCCGGACAGCCCCGGGGGTACGAGCAGTACTTC. This translates into CASSSPGQPRGYEQYF.

This clonotype was detected many times. The chain links TRBV25-1 to TRBJ2-7, with a weak D call TRBD2 (6 bases). The CDR3 loop spans 14 amino acids. Germline V gives CDR1 MGHDK, CDR2 SYGVNS. Trimming stripped 6 bases from V and 2 bases from J, with 14 bases between. CDR3 nucleotides: TGTGCCAGCAGCCGGGAGTCGGGACCCTACGAGCAGTACTTC. Translated: CASSRESGPYEQYF.

About this clonotype itself: A much larger clone sits a single nucleotide away, making a read error possible. This chain links TRBV29-1 with TRBJ2-3; D is undetermined. This CDR3 is 13 amino acids long. CDR1 is SQVTM and CDR2 is ANQGSEA in the germline V gene. CDR3 bases: TGCAGCATTGAAGGTCCAGGCACAGATACGCAGTATTTT. Its translation: CSIEGPGTDTQYF.

This clonotype was counted ten times or more. V usage is TRBV7-9 and J usage is TRBJ2-1; the D is unclear. The CDR3 runs 11 residues. Trimming left V 5 bases short and J 6 bases short, with 5 bases between. Germline CDR1 reads SEHNR; CDR2 reads FQNEAQ (reference sequence). In DNA form, the CDR3 reads TGTGCCAGCAGCGCGCCCAATGAGCAGTTCTTC. It codes for CASSAPNEQFF.

With regard to this clonotype: One end of the junction fails to match germline, which may point to a read error. The chain recombines TRBV6-6 with TRBJ1-4; 7 nucleotides agree with TRBD1. CDR3 length: 12 amino acids. The V gene's germline CDR1 is MNHNY and CDR2 SVGAGI (reference sequence). The CDR3 reads CASKGAGEKPFF. CDR3 bases: TGTGCCAGCAAGGGGGCGGGTGAAAAACCGTTTTTT.

This clonotype came up a few times. The chain combines TRBV7-2 with TRBJ2-7; 7 bases map to TRBD1. CDR3 size: 13 residues. Per the germline V gene, CDR1 is SGHTA and CDR2 is FQGNSA. The V and J ends lost 4 bases and 3 bases, in that order; junction bases with no gene match: 3. CDR3 amino acids: CASSSDRFYEQYF. The CDR3 coding sequence is TGTGCCAGCAGCTCGGACAGGTTCTACGAGCAGTACTTC. Full variable domain (outside the CDR3, taken from reference TRBV7-2 and TRBJ2-7): GAGVSQSPSNKVTEKGKDVELRCDPISGHTALYWYRQSLGQGLEFLIYFQGNSAPDKSGLPSDRFSAERTGGSVSTLTIQRTQQEDSAVYLCASSSDRFYEQYFGPGTRLTVT.

This chain uses TRBV6-1 with TRBJ2-7; 7 bases are shared with TRBD1. Trimming at V came to 8 bases and at J to 4 bases, leaving 5 bases not matched to a gene. Germline CDR1 and CDR2: MNHNS and SASEGT. CDR3 size: 12 residues. The CDR3 here is CASARGLYEQYF. The CDR3 bases are TGTGCCAGCGCCAGGGGGTTGTACGAGCAGTACTTC.

The chain links TRBV12-3 or TRBV12-4 to TRBJ2-1; TRBD2 might be the D (6 bases). This CDR3 spans 15 amino acids. V was cut by 2 bases and J by 6 bases, with 14 bases left in between. Here the CDR3 DNA reads TGTGCCAGCAGTTTAATTGCGGGATCACCCAATGAGCAGTTCTTC. It yields the protein CASSLIAGSPNEQFF.

This clonotype occurred a few times. The rearrangement uses TRBV4-1 and TRBJ2-5; 8 bases are a match to TRBD2. V lost 0 bases to trimming and J lost 7 bases; unmatched junction nucleotides: 10. The CDR3 is 16 amino acids. Germline assignment: CDR1 MGHRA and CDR2 YSYEKL. The CDR3 region has the DNA TGCGCCAGCAGCCAAGATGAGCGGGGGATTCGGGGGACCCAGTACTTC. Translation: CASSQDERGIRGTQYF.

CDR3 in DNA: TGTGCCAGTGTTGGGGGGTCCGTACACAATGAGCAGTTCTTC. Amino acids: CASVGGSVHNEQFF. The chain recombines TRBV7-6 with TRBJ2-1; tentatively, D is TRBD2 (6 bases). CDR1 is SGHVS and CDR2 is FNYEAQ in the germline V gene. Between the trimmed V and J ends, which lost 9 bases and 5 bases, there was a span of 17 bases. This CDR3 comprises 14 residues.

V is TRBV7-6 and J is TRBJ2-7; TRBD1 matches at 9 bases. The CDR3 sequence is 15 residues long. Per the germline V gene, CDR1 is SGHVS and CDR2 is FNYEAQ. V shed 2 bases and J 6 bases; nucleotides not matched to a gene: 8. CDR3 DNA: TGTGCCAGCAGCTTAACATCGGGACAGGGCTCCGAGCAGTACTTC. This encodes CASSLTSGQGSEQYF.

The chain joins TRBV7-9 to TRBJ1-2, with D possibly being TRBD1 (6 bases). The length of the CDR3 is 14 residues. V was cut by 1 base and J by 4 bases, with 10 bases left in between. Germline V gives CDR1 SEHNR, CDR2 FQNEAQ (reference sequence). This CDR3 is CASSLEGGRYGYTF. The CDR3 DNA follows: TGTGCCAGCAGCTTAGAGGGGGGTCGCTATGGCTACACCTTC.

This rearrangement joins TRBV10-3 to TRBJ1-5, with a possible D match to TRBD1 (6 bases). The V gene lost 4 bases and the J gene lost 7 bases, with 14 bases spanning the gap. CDR1 is ENHRY and CDR2 is SYGVKD in the germline V gene. The CDR3 covers 14 residues. CDR3 loop: CAISGGGAGQPQHF. CDR3 nucleotides: TGTGCCATCAGTGGCGGGGGGGCCGGCCAGCCCCAGCATTTT.

The chain couples TRBV6-2 or TRBV6-3 to TRBJ1-6; tentative D call: TRBD1 (5 bases). V shed 4 bases and J shed 4 bases, with 11 bases lying between them. CDR3 length equals 15 residues. The germline V gene has CDR1 MNHEY and CDR2 SVGEGT. CDR3 in DNA: TGTGCCAGCAGTTCCAAGGGGTATTATAATTCACCCCTCCACTTT. It codes for CASSSKGYYNSPLHF.

This clonotype has a handful of counts. The J gene is TRBJ2-5, the V gene TRBV3-1, with 7 nucleotides matching TRBD2. The trim removed 1 base at V and 2 bases at J, leaving 7 bases unmatched. This CDR3 spans 16 amino acids. Germline V gene data show CDR1 as LGHDT and CDR2 as YNNKEL (reference sequence). CDR3 in DNA: TGTGCCAGCAGCCAAGTCGGACGAGCGGGGCAAGAGACCCAGTACTTC. Translating gives CASSQVGRAGQETQYF.

The V call is TRBV15, the J call TRBJ2-5; D is ambiguous. The CDR3 is 13 residues long. The ends were cut back, 1 base at V and 1 base at J, with 4 bases in the middle. The germline CDR1 and CDR2 sequences are LNHNV and YYDKDF (reference sequence). DNA for the CDR3: TGTGCCACCAGCAGAGGGACCCAAGAGACCCAGTACTTC. Protein: CATSRGTQETQYF.

This clonotype appeared many times. The chain joins TRBV12-3 or TRBV12-4 to TRBJ2-3, with TRBD1 matching over 7 bases. Trimming at V came to 6 bases and at J to 0 bases, leaving 9 bases not matched to a gene. The CDR3 is 16 residues long. The CDR3, as DNA: TGTGCCAGCAGCTCCCTACAGGGGTCTAGCACAGATACGCAGTATTTT. Translating gives CASSSLQGSSTDTQYF.

The rearrangement uses TRBV7-6 and TRBJ1-4, with TRBD1 matching over 10 bases. The CDR3 is 16 residues long. After removal of 4 bases from V and 7 bases from J, the junction contained 9 bases not matched to a gene. The germline V gene encodes CDR1 SGHVS and CDR2 FNYEAQ. CDR3 residues: CASSSATGGRSEKLFF. The CDR3 nucleotides read TGTGCCAGCAGCTCAGCGACAGGGGGCAGGAGTGAAAAACTGTTTTTT.

The chain couples TRBV7-2 to TRBJ2-3; unclear D gene. V lost 8 bases and J 1 base, leaving 10 bases between the germline ends. Per the germline V gene, CDR1 is SGHTA and CDR2 is FQGNSA. The CDR3 contains 13 residues. The CDR3 here is CASFPTRTDTQYF. In DNA form, the CDR3 reads TGTGCCAGCTTTCCAACTCGCACAGATACGCAGTATTTT.

This clonotype has a handful of counts. The chain combines TRBV20-1 with TRBJ2-4, with D possibly being TRBD1 or TRBD2 (6 bases each). The J call is doubtful: the DNA matches TRBJ2-7 better. The CDR3 is 14 residues long. Per germline, CDR1 DFQATT and CDR2 SNEGSKA (reference sequence). The CDR3 coding sequence is TGCAGTGCCGCCGAGGGGGGTGGATCCTACGAGCAGTACTTC. Translating gives CSAAEGGGSYEQYF.

V is TRBV4-1 and J is TRBJ2-1; 7 nucleotides align to TRBD2. The CDR3 spans 14 residues. Losses at the gene ends were 0 bases for V and 13 bases for J; bases not matched to a gene: 9. CDR1 MGHRA and CDR2 YSYEKL come from the germline V gene. This CDR3 reads CASSQDWTRVTQFF. The DNA for the CDR3 is TGCGCCAGCAGCCAAGATTGGACTAGGGTGACCCAGTTCTTC.

There are many counts of this clonotype. The rearrangement uses TRBV29-1 and TRBJ1-2; no clear D gene. V was shortened by 4 bases and J by 5 bases, with 5 bases between the two germline ends. The CDR3 extends over 10 amino acids. Germline V lookup: CDR1 SQVTM, CDR2 ANQGSEA. In DNA, the CDR3 is TGCAGCGTTGTGGGGTATGGCTACACCTTC. The encoded protein is CSVVGYGYTF.

This clonotype was seen a few times. The chain couples TRBV29-1 to TRBJ1-5; D is uncertain. Trimming pared 6 bases from V and 6 bases from J, leaving 24 bases between. Germline CDR1 reads SQVTM; CDR2 reads ANQGSEA. This CDR3 spans 16 amino acids. CDR3 protein: CSVLTVDLSGGQPQHF. In DNA, the CDR3 is TGCAGCGTCCTCACCGTTGACCTTTCGGGAGGTCAGCCCCAGCATTTT.

With respect to this clonotype: A much larger clone lies a single base off, so this may be a read error. This rearrangement joins TRBV9 to TRBJ1-2, with unresolved D. Germline lookup yields CDR1 SGDLS and CDR2 YYNGEE. The CDR3 sequence is 12 residues long. As DNA, the CDR3 is TGTGCCTGCCGGGCATCCAACTCTGGCTACACCTTC. It translates to CACRASNSGYTF.